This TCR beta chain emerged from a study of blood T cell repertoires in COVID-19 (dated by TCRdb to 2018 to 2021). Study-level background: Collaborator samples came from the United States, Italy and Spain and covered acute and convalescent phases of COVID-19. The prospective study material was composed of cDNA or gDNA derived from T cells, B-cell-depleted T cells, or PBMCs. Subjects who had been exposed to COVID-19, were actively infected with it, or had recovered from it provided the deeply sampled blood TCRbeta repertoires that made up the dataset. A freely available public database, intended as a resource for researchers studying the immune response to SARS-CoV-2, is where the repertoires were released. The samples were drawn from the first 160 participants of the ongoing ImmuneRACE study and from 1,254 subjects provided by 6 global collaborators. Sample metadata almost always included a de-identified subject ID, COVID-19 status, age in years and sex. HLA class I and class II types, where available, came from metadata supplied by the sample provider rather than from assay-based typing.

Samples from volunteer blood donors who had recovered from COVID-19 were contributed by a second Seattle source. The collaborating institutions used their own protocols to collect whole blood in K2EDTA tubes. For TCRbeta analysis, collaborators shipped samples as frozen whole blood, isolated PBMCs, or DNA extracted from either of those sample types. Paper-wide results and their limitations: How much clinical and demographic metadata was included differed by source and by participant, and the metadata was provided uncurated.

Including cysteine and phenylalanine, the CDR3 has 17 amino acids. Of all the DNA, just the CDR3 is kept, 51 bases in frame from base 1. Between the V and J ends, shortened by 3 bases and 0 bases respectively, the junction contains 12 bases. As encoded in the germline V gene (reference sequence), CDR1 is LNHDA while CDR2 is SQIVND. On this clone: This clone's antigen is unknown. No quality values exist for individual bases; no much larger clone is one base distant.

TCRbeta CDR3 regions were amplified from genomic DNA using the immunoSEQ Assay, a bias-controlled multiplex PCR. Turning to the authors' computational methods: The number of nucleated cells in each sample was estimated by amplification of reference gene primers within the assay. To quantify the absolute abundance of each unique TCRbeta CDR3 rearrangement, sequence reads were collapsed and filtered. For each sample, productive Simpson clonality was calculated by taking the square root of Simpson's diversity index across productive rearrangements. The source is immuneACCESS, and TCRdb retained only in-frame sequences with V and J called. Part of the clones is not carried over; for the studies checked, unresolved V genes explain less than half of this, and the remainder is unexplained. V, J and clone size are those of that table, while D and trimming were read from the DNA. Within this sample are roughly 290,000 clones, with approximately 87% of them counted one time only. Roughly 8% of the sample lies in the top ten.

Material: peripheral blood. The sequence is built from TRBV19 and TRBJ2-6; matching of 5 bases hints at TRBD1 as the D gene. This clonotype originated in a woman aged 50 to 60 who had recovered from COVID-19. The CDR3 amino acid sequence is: CASSIGQGRSGANVLTF. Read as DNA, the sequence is TGTGCCAGTAGTATTGGTCAGGGCCGCTCTGGGGCCAACGTCCTGACTTTC.